These 2 T cell receptor beta chains were all obtained from the same sample, sequenced in a study of T-cell reconstitution after alpha-beta-depleted transplantation in children. Preparation of the TCRbeta library used unique molecular identifiers. TCRdb processed the PCR reads anew with MiXCR; each CDR3 protein has one entry. Here the sample spans 500,000 to 650,000 distinct CDR3 sequences, roughly 13% being singletons. Source: PBMCs, mostly from graft donor cells, taken 360 days after TCRalphabeta/CD19-depleted stem cell transplant. The receptor set was obtained from a male patient aged 10-17 years who had a stem cell transplant for acute myeloid leukemia, so the T cells may come from the graft donor.

This clonotype was seen at least ten times. This chain links TRBV12-3 or TRBV12-4 with TRBJ1-1; a weak D match, TRBD1 (5 bases). CDR3 size: 14 residues. The V gene lost 2 bases and the J gene lost 2 bases, with 9 bases spanning the gap. The CDR3 sequence: CASSLMQGNTEAFF. CDR3 bases: TGTGCCAGCAGTTTAATGCAGGGCAACACTGAAGCTTTCTTT.

The chain has TRBV20-1 and TRBJ1-3, with D maybe TRBD1 (5 bases). The CDR3 is 14 residues long. Between the trimmed V and J ends, which lost 5 bases and 1 base, there was a span of 12 bases. Per germline, CDR1 DFQATT and CDR2 SNEGSKA (reference sequence). The CDR3 loop is CSALLGTSGNTIYF. The CDR3 DNA reads as TGCAGTGCTCTCCTCGGGACTTCTGGAAACACCATATATTTT.